Given below is one TCR beta chain in context. The PCR ran on 60 Vbeta and 13 Jbeta primers. Data came from immunoSEQ multiplex PCR; TCRdb stores just in-frame clones and leaves some out. The sample yields about 140,000 clones, 73% seen once. The sample originates from a study of cytomegalovirus exposure and HLA in healthy donors. The ends lost 4 bases at V and 4 bases at J; junction bases unmatched: 4. This CDR3 region has 14 residues. Germline lookup yields CDR1 SGHRS and CDR2 YFSETQ. The sequencing sample was made of PBMCs. The clonotype originates from a human donor in good health. This chain links TRBV5-1 with TRBJ2-7; TRBD1 aligns across 11 bases. Written as DNA, the CDR3 is TGCGCCAGCAGCAAGGGACAGGGGGGATACGAGCAGTACTTC. Its translation is CASSKGQGGYEQYF.